This is a list of T cell receptor beta chains from one sample in a study of cytomegalovirus exposure and HLA in healthy donors. This table comes from immunoSEQ multiplex PCR, and its TCRdb copy is limited to in-frame clones, with some not included. The repertoire holds about 150,000 clones, with roughly 93% as singletons. Input material: PBMCs. These receptors originate from a man aged 18 to 35 in good health and CMV-seropositive. Each CDR3 is given with its conserved first and last residue. The D gene is left open where the match is weak. Rows may omit the clone size; those that give it use once, few, many or a size class.

v_gene,d_gene,j_gene,abundance,CDR3nt,CDR3aa
TRBV5-1,-,TRBJ1-1,-,TGCGCCAGCAGTCCGAGGCGACTTTCGAACACTGAAGCTTTCTTT,CASSPRRLSNTEAFF
TRBV25-1,TRBD1,TRBJ2-3,-,TGTGCCAGCAGTGAATATTTGGGACAGGCGGGCACAGATACGCAGTATTTT,CASSEYLGQAGTDTQYF
TRBV4-1,-,TRBJ1-1,once,TGCGCCAGCAGCCCCCAAAGCGGGTTGAACACTGAAGCTTTCTTT,CASSPQSGLNTEAFF
TRBV30,TRBD2,TRBJ2-7,-,TGTGCCTGGGTTAAGCCGGGACTAGTGGGCTACGAGCAGTACTTC,CAWVKPGLVGYEQYF
TRBV5-8,-,TRBJ1-1,-,TGTGCCAGCAGCTTGCGGGACAAAGAAGCTTTCTTT,CASSLRDKEAFF
TRBV5-6,TRBD2,TRBJ2-5,-,TGTGCCAGCAGCTCTCTAGCGGGAGGTACGGGGCAAGAGACCCAGTACTTC,CASSSLAGGTGQETQYF
TRBV28,TRBD1,TRBJ1-1,-,TGTGCCAGCAGGTCCACAGGGGGCTCCCGAGGGACTGAAGCTTTCTTT,CASRSTGGSRGTEAFF
TRBV4-2,TRBD1,TRBJ2-7,-,TGTGCCAGCAGCCCGACAGGGTTTGACGAGCAGTACTTC,CASSPTGFDEQYF
TRBV7-2,TRBD2,TRBJ2-1,-,TGTGCCAGCAGCTTAGAGACTAGCCGGAATGAGCAGTTCTTC,CASSLETSRNEQFF
TRBV29-1,-,TRBJ1-1,few,TGCAGCGTTGAAGGCTCAGATGAAGCTTTCTTT,CSVEGSDEAFF
TRBV28,TRBD1,TRBJ2-7,-,TGTGCCAGCAGTCGAAACCGGGACAGGGTCTACGAGCAGTACTTC,CASSRNRDRVYEQYF
TRBV28,-,TRBJ2-7,once,TGTGCCAGCACCGGATACAGGGGGAGGGACGAGCAGTACTTC,CASTGYRGRDEQYF
TRBV27,TRBD1,TRBJ1-2,-,TGTGCCAGCAGTTTGCGGACAGGCACTAACTATGGCTACACCTTC,CASSLRTGTNYGYTF
TRBV30,TRBD1,TRBJ2-7,-,TGTGCCTGGGACACAACGGGACAGGGATCCTACGAGCAGTACTTC,CAWDTTGQGSYEQYF
TRBV5-4,-,TRBJ1-1,-,TGTGCCAGCAGCCGAAATTCGCTGATGACTGGGACTGAAGCTTTCTTT,CASSRNSLMTGTEAFF
TRBV27,-,TRBJ2-3,once,TGTGCCAGCAGTTTATGGGGGGCAGATACGCAGTATTTT,CASSLWGADTQYF